This entry concerns a single T cell receptor (beta chain). Its antigen specificity is not known. The record has no base qualities; no much larger clone is one base away. TCRbeta-specific cDNA was reverse-transcribed from approximately 460 ng total RNA using a constant-region primer and ProtoScript II reverse transcriptase. The TCRbeta libraries were prepared through three rounds of nested multiplex PCR following a slightly modified ARM-PCR procedure. Each of the first two PCR rounds ran for approximately 10 cycles using multiplex TRBV1-TRBV30 forward primers together with a Cbeta reverse primer. Sample barcodes and Illumina adapters were added in a final 25-cycle PCR with Deep VentR polymerase. Before sequencing, amplicons between 200 and 500 bp were purified from gel using a QIAquick gel extraction kit. TCRbeta amplicons were sequenced on an Illumina HiSeq 2500 with 250-bp paired-end reads. In the original analysis: To recover full CDR3 sequences, reads were quality-trimmed using Trimmomatic v0.33 and paired reads were then merged using FLASH v1.2.11. V, D and J germline segments were assigned to the rearranged TCRbeta sequences using MiGEC v1.2.1b. Clonotype statistics and Shannon-Wiener diversity indices were calculated with VDJtools v1.0.0. Except for diversity analysis, only the 250 most abundant clonotypes of each sample were used in subsequent analyses to reduce sampling bias. TCRdb reran the public reads through fastp at Q25 and MiXCR, keeping productive beta chains. Every CDR3 protein is listed once, alongside the most common genes and DNA of its rows. What appears here as the V and J calls and clone size reflects TCRdb's work, not the paper's. Recorded for this sample are 150,000 to 200,000 distinct CDR3 sequences; approximately 80% of them occurred a single time. Of the sample, over 15% is held by the ten largest clones.

These data come from a study of tumor-infiltrating lymphocytes in primary liver carcinoma (dated by TCRdb to the late 2010s). The study in broad terms: The five patients, three men and two women aged 30 to 69 years, had hepatocellular carcinoma (four) or combined HCC and intrahepatic cholangiocarcinoma (one). Tumors of the five patients were stage T1-T3 N0M0 with maximum diameters of 4.2 to 10 cm. Each sample produced roughly 3.5 to 7.13 million productive TCRbeta reads, and read depth showed no significant difference between tissue types. TCRbeta repertoire sequencing, expression microarrays and whole-exome sequencing were combined in the study across five regions of each liver tumor, with adjacent normal tissue and blood also included. TCRbeta repertoire sequencing covered some 35 specimens from 5 patients: 25 tumor regions, 5 adjacent noncancerous liver tissues and 5 peripheral blood samples. To link TCRbeta repertoire diversity to the local molecular phenotype, the approximately 26 tumor region samples were profiled with Agilent mRNA microarrays. High reproducibility was observed for the technical replicate repertoires, with mean shared-clone rates near 0.89 and correlation coefficients above 0.98. Here is what the overall study found, with its caveats: Bulk unsorted samples precluded comparing CD4+ and CD8+ T cell repertoires. Only about 7-24% of top clones were found in all five regions of a tumor, suggesting spatial heterogeneity of tumor-infiltrating T cells. Because only the TCR beta chain was sequenced and unpaired alpha chains were not captured, true repertoire diversity is likely underestimated. Consistent with antigen-driven expansion, pairs of tumor regions showed higher repertoire overlap (mean around 36%) than either tumor-adjacent pairs (approximately 17%) or tumor-blood pairs (about 15%). The study included only five or six patients, and the authors note findings should be validated in a larger study. The top 250 clones made up a significantly larger repertoire fraction in tumors than in blood (p = 0.039).

Reading from cysteine to phenylalanine, the CDR3 counts 14 amino acids. This entry keeps only the CDR3 DNA: 42 bases, framed from base 1. V and J are truncated by 8 bases and 3 bases respectively, leaving an intervening sequence of 19 bases. CDR1 and CDR2 are read off the germline V gene as SQVTM and ANQGSEA. Without any cell sorting, total RNA and DNA were extracted together from around 18-30 mg of bulk tissue using the AllPrep DNA/RNA mini kit. Between late 2015 and early 2016, about 5 patients in China with histopathologically diagnosed primary liver carcinoma had their tumors surgically resected. Patients had chronic HBV infection and were treatment-naive at sampling. Each tumor was sampled at five spatially separated regions: the superior, inferior, left-lateral and right-lateral poles and the tumor centre. According to histology, viable tumor cells made up more than 75% of every tumor sample. Each fresh piece of tumor and adjacent tissue was cut in two, with one half stored in RNAlater at -80 degrees C and the other half sent for histology.

This TCR derives from a man aged 35 to 55 with primary liver carcinoma and hepatitis B virus infection. Sequencing input: tumor tissue from primary liver carcinoma. The chain was built from TRBV29-1 and TRBJ2-5; the D segment might be TRBD1 or TRBD2, since each matches 5 bases. The nucleotides are TGCAGCCGCCACGTCGGGGCGTGGGAAGAGACCCAGTACTTC. Translated, this gives CSRHVGAWEETQYF.